This T cell receptor (beta chain) was sequenced for a study of cytomegalovirus exposure and HLA in healthy donors. Germline V gene data show CDR1 as KGHSY and CDR2 as FQNENV. V was trimmed by 4 bases and J by 2 bases, leaving 35 bases between them. There are 22 residues in the CDR3. The PCR had 60 Vbeta and 13 Jbeta primers. Method: immunoSEQ multiplex PCR; TCRdb's copy keeps in-frame clones and lacks some. This table holds some 130,000 clones, roughly 88% found once. The sequence came from a man aged 50-59 years in good health and CMV-seronegative. The V and J genes are TRBV16 and TRBJ1-2; D gene unclear. Sequences were obtained from PBMCs. As DNA, the CDR3 is TGTGCCAGCAGCCCTTACTTACGCCTTCAAGGCCTTCATAGCCAACGAAACTATGGCTACACCTTC. It translates to CASSPYLRLQGLHSQRNYGYTF.